This T cell receptor beta chain derives from a study of human T cells and chemical hapten exposure. Study as a whole: Doses of diphenylcyclopropenone went to the patients' scalps weekly throughout the approximately 24-week study.

Stated time point: patch test 1, 2 weeks after DPC sensitization. The treatment denotes: therapeutic diphenylcyclopropenone sensitization with weekly scalp DPC. In germline, CDR1 is SGHRS, CDR2 YFSETQ. V lost 0 bases and J lost 0, with 9 bases in between. This CDR3 has 15 residues. Findings and limits, study-wide: Unchanged with DPC sensitization were TCRs above 1 in 1000 frequency.

Each CDR3 protein is one row after TCRdb ran MiXCR on the RACE reads. The sample consists of 380,000 or so distinct CDR3 sequences, 4.8% of them appearing once. With regard to this clonotype: Its antigen remains unidentified.

V usage is TRBV5-1 and J usage is TRBJ1-1; the D is unclear. The material was whole blood, obtained in connection with sensitization to the hapten diphenylcyclopropenone (DPC). This receptor was identified in a woman aged 45-60 years with alopecia areata. Some clones in this sample may be carry-over from other donors' samples. The CDR3 region is CASSLEEGMNTEAFF. CDR3 coding DNA: TGCGCCAGCAGCTTGGAGGAAGGGATGAACACTGAAGCTTTCTTT.